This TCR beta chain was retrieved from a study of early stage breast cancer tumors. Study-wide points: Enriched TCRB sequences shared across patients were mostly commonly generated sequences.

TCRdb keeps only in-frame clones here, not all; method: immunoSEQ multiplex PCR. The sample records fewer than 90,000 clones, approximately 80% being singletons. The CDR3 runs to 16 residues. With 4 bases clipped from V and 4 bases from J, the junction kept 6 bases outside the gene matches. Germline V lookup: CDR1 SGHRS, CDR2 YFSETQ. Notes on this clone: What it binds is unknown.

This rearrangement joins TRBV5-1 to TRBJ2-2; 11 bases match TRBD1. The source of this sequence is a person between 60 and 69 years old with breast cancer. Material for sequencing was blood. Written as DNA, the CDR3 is TGCGCCAGCAGCCCCACTGGACAGGGGGCCACCGGGGAGCTGTTTTTT. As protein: CASSPTGQGATGELFF.